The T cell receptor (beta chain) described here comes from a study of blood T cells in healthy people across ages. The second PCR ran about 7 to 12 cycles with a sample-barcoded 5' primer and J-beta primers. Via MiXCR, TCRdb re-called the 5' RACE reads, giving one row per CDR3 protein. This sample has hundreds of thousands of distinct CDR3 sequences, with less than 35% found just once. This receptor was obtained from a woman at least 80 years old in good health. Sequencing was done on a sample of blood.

The CDR3: CSVDSGTHEQYF. CDR3 DNA sequence: TGCAGCGTAGATAGCGGGACCCACGAGCAGTACTTC. The genes are TRBV29-1 and TRBJ2-7; 8 positions match TRBD2. V shed 6 bases and J 5 bases; nucleotides not matched to a gene: 6. Germline V lookup: CDR1 SQVTM, CDR2 ANQGSEA. The CDR3 totals 12 residues.